This T cell receptor (beta chain) came from a study of T cells in Graves' hyperthyroidism and ophthalmopathy. Findings of the study overall: Most clonotypes expanded in thyroid above 0.001 were likewise present in blood. Before onset, ophthalmopathy was predicted by the model a median 6.5 months earlier.

V shed 1 base, J shed 3 bases, and the junction held 2 bases outside the gene matches. The CDR3 covers 15 residues. Germline lookup yields CDR1 KGHSH and CDR2 LQKENI. Roughly 10 ml of fresh peripheral blood supplied the PBMCs. Amplification of TCR beta CDR3 regions used RNA as the template. The HTBI primer set served for first-round RT-PCR of the TCR CDR3. MiXCR, run by TCRdb on the multiplex PCR reads, gives a single entry per CDR3 protein. This table holds more than 300,000 distinct CDR3 sequences, about 14% found once. As for this clonotype: Antigen unknown.

This clonotype was sampled from a woman under 40 with Graves' ophthalmopathy. The chain combines TRBV18 with TRBJ2-3; 9 nucleotides align to TRBD1. Input material: blood. The CDR3 spells CASSPRDRDTDTQYF. The DNA for the CDR3 is TGTGCCAGCTCACCACGGGACAGGGATACAGATACGCAGTATTTT.